Listed here are 24 T cell receptor beta chains from one sample, sequenced in a study of radiotherapy plus CTLA-4 blockade in lung cancer. Produced via immunoSEQ multiplex PCR; TCRdb's table is partial and in-frame only. The sample carries just over 14,000 clones, roughly 72% recorded once. The sequences come from peripheral blood, collected from a patient treated with radiotherapy plus ipilimumab. The receptors come from a human donor with non-small cell lung cancer whose response to radiotherapy plus ipilimumab could not be evaluated.

CDR3 in amino acids: CASSLGLAGRYQETQYF. In DNA form, the CDR3 reads TGTGCCAGCAGTCTTGGACTAGCGGGGCGCTATCAAGAGACCCAGTACTTC. The J gene is TRBJ2-5, the V gene TRBV2, with 12 bases identical to TRBD2. CDR3 length: 17 residues. Trimming removed 5 bases from V and 2 bases from J; junction bases left unmatched: 9. CDR1 SNHLY and CDR2 FYNNEI come from the germline V gene.

This sequence joins TRBV2 and TRBJ2-1, with 10 positions matching TRBD2. Germline V gene lookup returns CDR1 SNHLY and CDR2 FYNNEI. The CDR3 is made up of 16 amino acids. Losses at the gene ends were 8 bases for V and 4 bases for J; bases not matched to a gene: 11. CDR3 coding DNA: TGTGCCAGCTCCGAGGGGAGCGGGGGGGTATACAATGAGCAGTTCTTC. As protein: CASSEGSGGVYNEQFF. Combining the CDR3 with reference TRBV2 and TRBJ2-1 gives the whole variable domain EPEVTQTPSHQVTQMGQEVILRCVPISNHLYFYWYRQILGQKVEFLVSFYNNEISEKSEIFDDQFSVERPDGSNFTLKIRSTKLEDSAMYFCASSEGSGGVYNEQFFGPGTRLTVL.

This clone was counted a single time. The V call is TRBV4-1, the J call TRBJ2-7, with D perhaps TRBD1 (6 bases). With 1 base removed from V and 5 bases from J, the gap between germline ends came to 12 bases. Germline lookup yields CDR1 MGHRA and CDR2 YSYEKL. CDR3 length: 14 amino acids. The CDR3 DNA reads TGCGCCAGCAGCCAAGGGGCAGGGGTCGACGAGCAGTACTTC. This translates into CASSQGAGVDEQYF.

This clone was counted between two and nine times. This chain uses TRBV4-2 with TRBJ2-5; the D gene is possibly TRBD1 (6 bases). This CDR3 is built from 15 residues. Between the trimmed V and J ends, which lost 1 base and 0 bases, there was a span of 9 bases. Germline V gives CDR1 LGHNA, CDR2 YNFKEQ. CDR3 residues: CASSQVQGNQETQYF. For the CDR3, the DNA is TGTGCCAGCAGCCAAGTACAGGGTAACCAAGAGACCCAGTACTTC.

The table lists this clone with a count of one. CDR3 amino acids: CASSETGGREETQYF. CDR3 DNA sequence: TGCGCCAGCAGCGAGACAGGGGGCCGGGAAGAGACCCAGTACTTC. The chain links TRBV5-1 to TRBJ2-5; TRBD1 matches 10 bases. Germline trimming cut 4 bases from V and 3 bases from J; bases unmatched to any gene: 6. The germline gives CDR1 SGHRS, CDR2 YFSETQ. There are 15 residues in the CDR3.

This clone was found a few times. The genes are TRBV12-5 and TRBJ2-1, with D perhaps TRBD1 (5 bases). Trimming cost V 1 base and J 8 bases, with 12 bases left between them. Germline CDR1 is LGHNT and CDR2 is FRNRAP. The CDR3 sequence is 14 residues long. This CDR3 reads CASGLGGSTHEQFF. CDR3 DNA sequence: TGTGCTAGTGGTTTGGGGGGCTCCACACATGAGCAGTTCTTC.

This clone was seen once. The chain recombines TRBV7-9 with TRBJ1-6, with TRBD1 as a possible D gene (6 bases). The CDR3 loop spans 15 amino acids. Germline V CDR1 and CDR2: SEHNR, FQNEAQ (reference sequence). The V gene lost 5 bases and the J gene lost 8 bases, with 16 bases spanning the gap. CDR3 sequence (DNA): TGTGCCAGCAGCCAAAACACAGGGAAGGATTCACCCCTCCACTTT. Translated: CASSQNTGKDSPLHF.

Here the CDR3 reads CASSSRESEQYF. The DNA for the CDR3 is TGTGCCAGCAGCTCGCGCGAGAGCGAGCAGTACTTC. The gene calls are TRBV7-8 and TRBJ2-7; D remains ambiguous. The germline gives CDR1 SGHVS, CDR2 FQNEAQ. This CDR3 is built from 12 residues. V was clipped by 4 bases and J by 6 bases, with 10 bases between them.

CDR3 amino acids: CAWRSEPSEPLHF. The CDR3 DNA reads as TGTGCCTGGAGGAGCGAACCATCTGAACCCCTCCACTTT. The V gene is TRBV30, the J gene TRBJ1-6, with no clear D. The CDR3 length is 13 residues. With 3 bases removed from V and 12 bases from J, the gap between germline ends came to 15 bases. CDR1 and CDR2 from the germline V gene are GTSNPN and SVGIG (reference sequence).

The chain links TRBV15 to TRBJ2-1; 7 bases are shared with TRBD2. V shed 0 bases and J 4 bases; nucleotides not matched to a gene: 3. This CDR3 comprises 15 residues. Germline V gene sequence: CDR1 LNHNV, CDR2 YYDKDF (reference sequence). The DNA for the CDR3 is TGTGCCACCAGCAGAGATACGGGGGGATACAATGAGCAGTTCTTC. Protein: CATSRDTGGYNEQFF.

The rearrangement uses TRBV6-1 and TRBJ2-3, with 9 nucleotides matching TRBD2. Trimming cost V 5 bases and J 3 bases; bases outside gene matches: 3. CDR1 MNHNS and CDR2 SASEGT come from the germline V gene. CDR3 size: 14 residues. The CDR3 DNA reads TGTGCCAGCAGTCGAGGACTAGCGACAGATACGCAGTATTTT. It specifies CASSRGLATDTQYF.

The chain links TRBV4-2 to TRBJ2-1, with 11 bases identical to TRBD2. Losses at the gene ends were 3 bases for V and 6 bases for J; bases not matched to a gene: 13. The CDR3 consists of 18 residues. Germline CDR1 LGHNA, CDR2 YNFKEQ. The CDR3 here is CASSHGFGSGGESNEQFF. In nucleotides, the CDR3 is TGTGCCAGCAGCCATGGTTTTGGTAGCGGGGGGGAAAGCAATGAGCAGTTCTTC.

This chain joins TRBV4-1 and TRBJ2-5, with unresolved D. This CDR3 contains 15 residues. The V end lost 0 bases, the J end lost 5 bases, and 13 bases lay between the germline ends. The V gene's germline CDR1 is MGHRA and CDR2 YSYEKL. The DNA of the CDR3 is TGCGCCAGCAGCCAAGAATACGGCGGTGGGGAGACCCAGTACTTC. Its translation is CASSQEYGGGETQYF.

The rearrangement links TRBV9 to TRBJ1-3; 9 bases match TRBD1. The CDR3 length is 16 residues. Germline values: CDR1 SGDLS, CDR2 YYNGEE. V was pared by 0 bases and J by 2 bases, with 3 bases of the junction left unmatched. The CDR3 sequence: CASSVGGQGAGNTIYF. The DNA of the CDR3 is TGTGCCAGCAGCGTAGGGGGACAGGGCGCTGGAAACACCATATATTTT.

CDR3 residues: CSYQRGGRNEQFF. CDR3 coding DNA: TGCAGTTATCAGCGGGGGGGCAGGAATGAGCAGTTCTTC. This sequence joins TRBV29-1 and TRBJ2-1, with TRBD2 matching over 10 bases. Per germline, CDR1 SQVTM and CDR2 ANQGSEA. The CDR3 runs 13 residues.

The gene calls are TRBV5-1 and TRBJ2-2, with 7 bases identical to TRBD2. The CDR3 contains 15 residues. The V gene end was trimmed by 1 base and the J gene end by 6 bases; junction bases not matched to a gene: 6. Germline V gene data show CDR1 as SGHRS and CDR2 as YFSETQ. The CDR3 sequence is CASSLRAGVPGELFF. The CDR3 DNA reads TGCGCCAGCAGCTTGCGTGCGGGGGTCCCCGGGGAGCTGTTTTTT.

V and J are TRBV29-1 and TRBJ2-1, with D possibly matching TRBD1 (7 bases). This CDR3 contains 15 residues. Germline V gene lookup returns CDR1 SQVTM and CDR2 ANQGSEA. Trimming stripped 7 bases from V and 12 bases from J, with 28 bases between. In nucleotides, the CDR3 is TGCAGCGCCGGAGTCCCATCTCAGGCCCAGGGGGGGCAGTTCTTC. It translates to CSAGVPSQAQGGQFF.

This chain joins TRBV4-1 and TRBJ1-2; D call uncertain. The CDR3 covers 14 residues. From germline, CDR1 is MGHRA and CDR2 YSYEKL. Trimming left V 0 bases short and J 4 bases short, with 9 bases between. The CDR3 DNA reads as TGCGCCAGCAGCCAAGATGTGGCTTTCTATGGCTACACCTTC. Its protein product is CASSQDVAFYGYTF.

The chain links TRBV2 to TRBJ2-2; a weak D match, TRBD2 (6 bases). In germline, CDR1 is SNHLY, CDR2 FYNNEI. There are 15 residues in the CDR3. V was shortened by 2 bases and J by 2 bases, with 9 bases between the two germline ends. CDR3: CASSEYGTNTGELFF. The CDR3 DNA follows: TGTGCCAGCAGTGAATACGGGACTAACACCGGGGAGCTGTTTTTT.

The chain combines TRBV29-1 with TRBJ1-2; weak D call: TRBD1 (5 bases). The CDR3 spans 15 residues. Germline V gene lookup returns CDR1 SQVTM and CDR2 ANQGSEA. Between the trimmed V and J ends, which lost 3 bases and 6 bases, there was a span of 20 bases. CDR3 in DNA: TGCAGCGTTGATGGCGACAGACCCTATTCGGATGGCTACACCTTC. This translates into CSVDGDRPYSDGYTF.

The J gene is TRBJ1-1, the V gene TRBV19; TRBD1 agrees at 7 bases. Germline V gene data show CDR1 as LNHDA and CDR2 as SQIVND (reference sequence). The CDR3 spans 14 residues. Losses at the gene ends were 7 bases for V and 0 bases for J; bases not matched to a gene: 5. The CDR3 is CASNEDRLNTEAFF. CDR3 DNA sequence: TGTGCCAGTAATGAGGACAGGCTGAACACTGAAGCTTTCTTT.

V is TRBV19 and J is TRBJ1-1; the D is unclear. The ends were cut back, 5 bases at V and 2 bases at J, with 9 bases in the middle. Looked up from germline, CDR1 is LNHDA and CDR2 is SQIVND (reference sequence). The CDR3 sequence is 13 residues long. DNA for the CDR3: TGTGCCAGTAGTTTTAGCCTTAACACTGAAGCTTTCTTT. Protein: CASSFSLNTEAFF.

The V and J genes are TRBV4-1 and TRBJ1-4; 7 positions match TRBD1. This CDR3 has 14 residues. Trimming took 4 bases from V and 8 from J; bases not matched to a gene: 7. The germline V gene encodes CDR1 MGHRA and CDR2 YSYEKL. The CDR3 nucleotides are TGCGCCAGCAGCCCCCGACAGGGACAAGAAAAACTGTTTTTT. Residues: CASSPRQGQEKLFF.

The genes are TRBV5-6 and TRBJ1-3; 8 bases fit TRBD1. The CDR3 has 17 amino acids. Losses at the gene ends were 4 bases for V and 0 bases for J; bases not matched to a gene: 9. Germline V gene lookup returns CDR1 SGHDT and CDR2 YYEEEE. This chain's CDR3 is CASSGTDRGRSGNTIYF. The CDR3 DNA follows: TGTGCCAGCAGCGGAACCGACAGGGGCCGCTCTGGAAACACCATATATTTT.